This T cell receptor (beta chain) was retrieved from a study of radiotherapy plus CTLA-4 blockade in lung cancer. Study in general: Patients showed objective responses in 15% to 20% of cases and disease control in roughly 30%. Points from the study as a whole: Some TCR clones had been derived from tumors. These clones expanded in peripheral blood after radiotherapy plus ipilimumab. Early blood T cell clone changes and increased post-radiation serum interferon-beta were reportedly the strongest response predictors.

It was focal radiation plus CTLA-4 blockade with ipilimumab that patients with chemo-refractory metastatic non-small-cell lung cancer received. Measured with immunoSEQ multiplex PCR; TCRdb has only the in-frame clones, and not every one. The table has approximately 100,000 clones, around 83% seen once. About this clone itself: The antigen is not known.

The sequence derives from a human donor with non-small cell lung cancer who had a partial response to radiotherapy plus ipilimumab. The starting material was peripheral blood, obtained from a patient treated with radiotherapy plus ipilimumab.

Written as DNA, the CDR3 is TGTGCCAGCAGCTTAAGGACACTCTCCTACGAGCAGTACTTC. Its translation is CASSLRTLSYEQYF. This rearrangement joins TRBV11-1 to TRBJ2-7; D may be TRBD1 (5 bases). CDR3 length: 14 amino acids. Germline assignment: CDR1 SGHAT and CDR2 FQDESV (reference sequence). Between the trimmed V and J ends, which lost 2 bases and 0 bases, there was a span of 8 bases.